This T cell receptor (beta chain) was recorded in a study of cytomegalovirus exposure and HLA in healthy donors. Background on the study: Inside one of the first data releases sat about 85 million unique TCRs taken from HLA-typed donors. Study conclusions and caveats: Associated with HLA alleles at 0.05 false discovery rate in a later analysis were some 16,000 TCR beta sequences. In an earlier analysis, about 87% or about 30%: the productive usage of most TCR beta V segments.

Comments on this clone: Antigen specificity is unknown.

In the PCR, 60 Vbeta and 13 Jbeta primers were used. Clones were read by immunoSEQ multiplex PCR, and TCRdb kept only the in-frame ones, dropping some. This sample lists 74,000 or so clones; its ten largest clones have roughly 1.5%. Germline CDR1 reads WNHNN; CDR2 reads SYGVQD (reference sequence). V was pared by 6 bases and J by 2 bases, with 6 bases of the junction left unmatched. The CDR3 contains 15 residues. The genes are TRBV10-1 and TRBJ2-5; TRBD2 agrees at 10 bases. This clonotype was sampled from a woman aged 55-70 years in good health and CMV-seronegative. Source material: PBMCs. The chain's CDR3 is CASSGASGRQETQYF. The CDR3 nucleotides read TGCGCCAGCAGCGGGGCTAGCGGGAGACAAGAGACCCAGTACTTC.